Presented here are 28 T cell receptor beta chains from one specimen sequenced in a study of shared clonotypes between healthy human individuals. The data were produced by immunoSEQ multiplex PCR, yet TCRdb's version contains in-frame clones alone and is incomplete. The sample consists of about 92,000 clones, almost 70% of them appearing once. Sequences were obtained from memory CD8+ T cells sorted from blood. Subset defined: CD45RO+ cells pooled with CCR7-negative TemRA cells. These receptors originate from a man aged 30 to 45 in good health.

The V call is TRBV6-1, the J call TRBJ2-2; D possibly corresponds to TRBD1 (6 bases). Germline V gene data show CDR1 as MNHNS and CDR2 as SASEGT. The CDR3 loop spans 15 amino acids. The V gene lost 2 bases and the J gene lost 1 base, with 8 bases spanning the gap. CDR3 coding DNA: TGTGCCAGCAGTGAACAGGGACAGAACACCGGGGAGCTGTTTTTT. The encoded protein is CASSEQGQNTGELFF.

This clone was picked up a small number of times. This chain uses TRBV11-2 with TRBJ1-5; weak D call: TRBD1 (6 bases). The germline V gene has CDR1 SGHAT and CDR2 FQNNGV. V lost 1 base and J lost 2, with 12 bases in between. CDR3 size: 16 residues. Here the CDR3 reads CASSLVTGRRNQPQHF. CDR3 nucleotides: TGTGCCAGCAGCTTAGTAACAGGGAGACGCAATCAGCCCCAGCATTTT.

This clone has only a few counts. This rearrangement joins TRBV21-1 to TRBJ2-2. TRBV21-1 corresponds to a pseudogene. This CDR3 region has 17 residues. CDR3 loop: CASSKEGSKKNTGELFF. Written as DNA, the CDR3 is TGTGCCAGCAGCAAAGAGGGTAGTAAAAAGAACACCGGGGAGCTGTTTTTT.

This clone turned up a few times. This CDR3 is CASSYGAGGGYTF. In nucleotides, the CDR3 is TGTGCCAGCAGTTACGGCGCAGGCGGGGGCTACACCTTC. The rearrangement uses TRBV6-6 and TRBJ1-2; no clear D gene. Trimming pared 2 bases from V and 8 bases from J, leaving 12 bases between. This CDR3 region has 13 residues. In germline, CDR1 is MNHNY, CDR2 SVGAGI (reference sequence).

About this clone: The sample carries other DNA sequences with the same CDR3. V gene TRBV5-1 combines with J gene TRBJ2-7; TRBD1 or TRBD2 may be the D gene (5 bases each). Germline V gives CDR1 SGHRS, CDR2 YFSETQ. V was clipped by 3 bases and J by 0 bases, with 10 bases between them. There are 14 residues in the CDR3. The CDR3: CASSSGTDSYEQYF. The CDR3 region has the DNA TGCGCCAGCAGCTCCGGGACCGACTCCTACGAGCAGTACTTC.

V usage is TRBV14 and J usage is TRBJ2-1, with TRBD2 matching 8 bases. The CDR3 runs to 16 residues. The V gene end was trimmed by 2 bases and the J gene end by 4 bases; junction bases not matched to a gene: 7. Germline V gives CDR1 SGHDN, CDR2 FVKESK. The chain's CDR3 is CASSQSSGTRYNEQFF. The CDR3 nucleotides read TGTGCCAGCAGCCAATCTTCCGGGACTAGATACAATGAGCAGTTCTTC.

This chain joins TRBV7-9 and TRBJ2-7; no clear D gene. The CDR3 is made up of 15 amino acids. The germline V gene encodes CDR1 SEHNR and CDR2 FQNEAQ (reference sequence). V was cut by 5 bases and J by 1 base, with 15 bases left in between. This CDR3 reads CASSLTRDTSYEQYF. DNA for the CDR3: TGTGCCAGCAGCCTTACCCGAGACACTTCCTACGAGCAGTACTTC.

About this clone itself: Its ends do not fully match the called genes, so a read error is possible. The J gene is TRBJ2-7, the V gene TRBV19, with D uncertain. The CDR3 is 11 amino acids. Germline loops: CDR1 LNHDA, CDR2 SQIVND (reference sequence). Here the CDR3 DNA reads TGTGCCAGTAGTATCCCCTCCATAGAAGTCTTC. This translates into CASSIPSIEVF. The complete variable domain, with remaining parts taken from reference TRBV19 and TRBJ2-7, reads DGGITQSPKYLFRKEGQNVTLSCEQNLNHDAMYWYRQDPGQGLRLIYYSQIVNDFQKGDIAEGYSVSREKKESFPLTVTSAQKNPTAFYLCASSIPSIEVFGPGTRLTVT.

This chain connects TRBV7-2 to TRBJ2-1; D not resolved. The CDR3 has 15 residues. V lost 2 bases, J lost 1 base, and 9 bases lay in between. Per the germline V gene, CDR1 is SGHTA and CDR2 is FQGNSA. In nucleotides, the CDR3 is TGTGCCAGCAGCTTATCAGCCAGTTCCTACAATGAGCAGTTCTTC. This encodes CASSLSASSYNEQFF.

This clone was observed a handful of times. The chain is built from TRBV4-1 and TRBJ2-6; 7 nucleotides line up with TRBD2. The CDR3 has 20 residues. Germline values: CDR1 MGHRA, CDR2 YSYEKL. V shed 5 bases and J 0 bases; nucleotides not matched to a gene: 16. The CDR3 sequence: CASSSRGEGSINSGANVLTF. For the CDR3, the DNA is TGCGCCAGCAGCAGCCGGGGGGAGGGGAGCATCAACTCTGGGGCCAACGTCCTGACTTTC.

As to this clone: It differs at one base from a far larger clone, so likely a read error. The chain carries TRBV28 and TRBJ1-5; tentatively, D is TRBD1 (5 bases). The CDR3 runs 15 residues. Trimming pared 6 bases from V and 3 bases from J, leaving 15 bases between. Germline CDR1 MDHEN, CDR2 SYDVKM. CDR3 in amino acids: CASRANLGDNQPQHF. In DNA form, the CDR3 reads TGTGCCAGCAGAGCGAATTTAGGGGACAATCAGCCCCAGCATTTT.

The V gene is TRBV4-3, the J gene TRBJ1-4; D ambiguous. CDR1 is LGHNA, CDR2 YSLEER, per germline. This CDR3 comprises 15 residues. V was cut by 1 base and J by 7 bases, with 13 bases left in between. CDR3: CASSQGLGSSEKLFF. CDR3 coding DNA: TGCGCCAGCAGCCAAGGGCTAGGAAGCAGTGAAAAACTGTTTTTT.

Worth noting for this clone: Other DNA sequences in this sample translate to the same CDR3. The J gene is TRBJ2-1, the V gene TRBV5-1; TRBD2 is a possible D gene (5 bases). The CDR3 covers 12 residues. The ends were cut back, 0 bases at V and 7 bases at J, with 5 bases in the middle. Germline CDR1 is SGHRS and CDR2 is YFSETQ. The CDR3 spells CASSLAGNEQFF. DNA for the CDR3: TGCGCCAGCAGCTTGGCGGGAAATGAGCAGTTCTTC.

The chain carries TRBV30 and TRBJ1-5, with no clear D. CDR3 length: 15 residues. CDR1 is GTSNPN, CDR2 SVGIG, per germline (reference sequence). V was cut by 1 base and J by 0 bases, with 10 bases left in between. The CDR3 coding sequence is TGTGCCTGGAGTGATGCAGGCAGTAGCAATCAGCCCCAGCATTTT. This translates into CAWSDAGSSNQPQHF.

This chain connects TRBV29-1 to TRBJ1-4; a weak D match, TRBD1 (5 bases). Trimming cost V 3 bases and J 4 bases, with 12 bases left between them. The CDR3 loop spans 14 amino acids. The germline V gene has CDR1 SQVTM and CDR2 ANQGSEA. The CDR3 loop reads CSVDFGHDNEKLFF. The CDR3 DNA reads TGCAGCGTTGATTTCGGACACGATAATGAAAAACTGTTTTTT.

This clone has just a few counts. The V call is TRBV2, the J call TRBJ2-7; 9 positions match TRBD2. Germline V gene data show CDR1 as SNHLY and CDR2 as FYNNEI. V shed 8 bases, J shed 4 bases, and the junction held 27 bases outside the gene matches. The CDR3 totals 20 residues. CDR3 sequence reads: CASPFRQGPSGIPSPYEQYF. In DNA form, the CDR3 reads TGTGCCAGCCCTTTCCGACAGGGCCCTAGCGGGATTCCTTCGCCTTACGAGCAGTACTTC.

The chain joins TRBV2 to TRBJ2-5, with D unclear. The CDR3 loop spans 14 amino acids. Per germline, CDR1 SNHLY and CDR2 FYNNEI. The V end was cut by 4 bases, the J end by 0 bases, with 9 bases between. CDR3 protein: CASSGYADQETQYF. The DNA for the CDR3 is TGTGCCAGCAGTGGATACGCGGACCAAGAGACCCAGTACTTC.

The CDR3 sequence is CASSLVLFSTTYNEQFF. As DNA, the CDR3 is TGTGCCAGCAGCTTAGTACTCTTTAGTACCACCTACAATGAGCAGTTCTTC. The rearrangement uses TRBV7-6 and TRBJ2-1; D not certain. This CDR3 is 17 amino acids long. Germline V CDR1 and CDR2: SGHVS, FNYEAQ. Trimming stripped 1 base from V and 2 bases from J, with 15 bases between.

This chain joins TRBV9 and TRBJ2-1; D gene ambiguous. V dropped 0 bases and J dropped 0 bases, with 7 bases sitting between them. This CDR3 has 15 residues. Looked up from germline, CDR1 is SGDLS and CDR2 is YYNGEE. CDR3 region: CASSVAPRSYNEQFF. The DNA for the CDR3 is TGTGCCAGCAGCGTAGCACCGCGCTCCTACAATGAGCAGTTCTTC.

V and J are TRBV27 and TRBJ1-2; no reliable D call. This CDR3 spans 13 amino acids. The germline V and J ends were trimmed by 0 bases and 7 bases, with 9 bases remaining between them. CDR1 and CDR2 from the germline V gene are MNHEY and SMNVEV (reference sequence). CDR3 sequence: CASSLSPGVGYTF. CDR3 in DNA: TGTGCCAGCAGTTTATCCCCCGGGGTTGGCTACACCTTC.

In the case of this clone: The same CDR3 is also encoded by other DNA sequences in this sample. The chain recombines TRBV9 with TRBJ2-3; 8 bases fit TRBD2. V was pared by 3 bases and J by 0 bases, with 3 bases of the junction left unmatched. The V gene's germline CDR1 is SGDLS and CDR2 YYNGEE. The CDR3 sequence is 15 residues long. The CDR3 region has the DNA TGTGCCAGCAGCGATTCGGGAGGGAGCACAGATACGCAGTATTTT. Its translation: CASSDSGGSTDTQYF.

The chain links TRBV27 to TRBJ2-5, with 12 bases aligning to TRBD2. Germline assignment: CDR1 MNHEY and CDR2 SMNVEV (reference sequence). This CDR3 region has 18 residues. V gave up 4 bases and J gave up 5 bases; unmatched junction bases: 14. The CDR3 protein is CASSSTRLAGDAKETQYF. The CDR3 bases are TGTGCCAGCAGTTCCACTCGACTAGCGGGAGATGCAAAGGAGACCCAGTACTTC.

This chain joins TRBV4-2 and TRBJ1-2, with 7 bases fitting TRBD1. V lost 4 bases, J lost 4 bases, and 6 bases stayed unmatched. The CDR3 consists of 14 residues. Germline assignment: CDR1 LGHNA and CDR2 YNFKEQ. CDR3 protein: CASSPRQGAYGYTF. In nucleotides, the CDR3 is TGTGCCAGCAGCCCCCGACAGGGAGCCTATGGCTACACCTTC.

The chain links TRBV7-9 to TRBJ1-4; D unclear. The length of the CDR3 is 12 residues. The germline V gene encodes CDR1 SEHNR and CDR2 FQNEAQ (reference sequence). Trimming removed 1 base from V and 8 bases from J, with 5 bases in between. CDR3 nucleotides: TGTGCCAGCAGCTTAGTCAGGGAAAAACTGTTTTTT. It translates to CASSLVREKLFF.

The V call is TRBV6-6, the J call TRBJ2-5, with D maybe TRBD2 (7 bases). The V gene's germline CDR1 is MNHNY and CDR2 SVGAGI (reference sequence). V gave up 5 bases and J gave up 1 base, with 17 bases separating them. This CDR3 comprises 16 residues. The CDR3 here is CASSTSREGGQETQYF. Written as DNA, the CDR3 is TGTGCCAGCAGTACCTCGAGGGAGGGGGGCCAAGAGACCCAGTACTTC.

This chain connects TRBV20-1 to TRBJ1-2; D remains unclear. CDR3 length: 11 residues. V was clipped by 1 base and J by 8 bases, with 8 bases between them. CDR1 is DFQATT and CDR2 is SNEGSKA in the germline V gene (reference sequence). The CDR3 DNA reads as TGCAGTGCTAGAGTATACCGGGGCTACACCTTC. Its protein is CSARVYRGYTF.

This chain links TRBV6-4 with TRBJ2-3; TRBD1 aligns across 10 bases. V lost 5 bases to trimming and J lost 2 bases; unmatched junction nucleotides: 4. CDR1 is MRHNA and CDR2 is SNTAGT in the germline V gene. The CDR3 spans 15 residues. The CDR3, as DNA: TGTGCCAGCAGTACCGGGACAGGGGCCACAGATACGCAGTATTTT. This encodes CASSTGTGATDTQYF.

V is TRBV23-1 and J is TRBJ1-4; 8 bases are a match to TRBD1. TRBV23-1 is known as an ORF, though its function is uncertain. V shed 7 bases, J shed 2 bases, and the junction held 12 bases outside the gene matches. The CDR3 consists of 17 residues. CDR3 nucleotide sequence: TGCGCCAGCAAGCCCCGACAGGGGTTGTCGACTAATGAAAAACTGTTTTTT. Protein: CASKPRQGLSTNEKLFF.